Sequencing of this T cell receptor beta chain was carried out in a study of early T cells in non-severe SARS-CoV-2 infection. Germline V lookup: CDR1 KGHSH, CDR2 LQKENI. The CDR3 contains 15 residues. V shed 3 bases, J shed 1 base, and the junction held 6 bases outside the gene matches. The sample holds a few counts of this clonotype. TCRdb re-analysed the 5' RACE reads in MiXCR, keeping a single row per CDR3 protein. The data hold approximately 76,000 distinct CDR3 sequences, with over 10% observed a single time. Sequenced: whole blood. V is TRBV18 and J is TRBJ2-7, with 7 bases that match TRBD1. This clonotype was obtained from an adult who was a healthcare worker with PCR-confirmed SARS-CoV-2 infection or an uninfected control (not recorded which). CDR3 nucleotide sequence: TGTGCCAGCTCACCCCGACAGGGTCGGTCCTACGAGCAGTACTTC. Protein product: CASSPRQGRSYEQYF.